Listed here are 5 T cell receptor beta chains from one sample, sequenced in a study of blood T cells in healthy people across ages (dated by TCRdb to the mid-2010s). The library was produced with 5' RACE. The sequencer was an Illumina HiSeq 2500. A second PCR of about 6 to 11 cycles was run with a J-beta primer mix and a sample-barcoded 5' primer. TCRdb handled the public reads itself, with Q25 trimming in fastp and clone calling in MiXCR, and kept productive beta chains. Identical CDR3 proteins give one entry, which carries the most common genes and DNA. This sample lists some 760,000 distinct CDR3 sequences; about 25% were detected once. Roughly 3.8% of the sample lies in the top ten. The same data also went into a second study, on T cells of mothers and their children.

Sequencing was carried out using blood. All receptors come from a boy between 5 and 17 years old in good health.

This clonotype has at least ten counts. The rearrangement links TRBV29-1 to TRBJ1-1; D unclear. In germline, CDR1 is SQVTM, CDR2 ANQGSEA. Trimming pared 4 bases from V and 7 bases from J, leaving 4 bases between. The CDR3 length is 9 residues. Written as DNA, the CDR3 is TGCAGCGTTGGGTTTGAAGCTTTCTTT. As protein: CSVGFEAFF.

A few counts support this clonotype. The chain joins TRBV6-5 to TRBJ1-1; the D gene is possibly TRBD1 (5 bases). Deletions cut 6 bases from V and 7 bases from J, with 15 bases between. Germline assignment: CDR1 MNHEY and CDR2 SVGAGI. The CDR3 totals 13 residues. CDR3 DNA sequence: TGTGCCAGCAGGGTAGAATTGGGGGGTGAAGCTTTCTTT. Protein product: CASRVELGGEAFF.

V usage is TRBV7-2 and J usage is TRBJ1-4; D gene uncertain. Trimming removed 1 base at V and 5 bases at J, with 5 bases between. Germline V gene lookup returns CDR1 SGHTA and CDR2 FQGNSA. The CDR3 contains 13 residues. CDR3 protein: CASSLELNEKLFF. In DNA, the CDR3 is TGTGCCAGCAGCTTAGAGTTGAATGAAAAACTGTTTTTT.

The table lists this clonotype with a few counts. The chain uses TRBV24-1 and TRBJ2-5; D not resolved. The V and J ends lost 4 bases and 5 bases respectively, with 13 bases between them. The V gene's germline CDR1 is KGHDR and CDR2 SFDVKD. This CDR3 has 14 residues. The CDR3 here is CATSDPRKFETQYF. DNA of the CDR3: TGTGCCACCAGTGACCCGAGGAAATTCGAGACCCAGTACTTC.

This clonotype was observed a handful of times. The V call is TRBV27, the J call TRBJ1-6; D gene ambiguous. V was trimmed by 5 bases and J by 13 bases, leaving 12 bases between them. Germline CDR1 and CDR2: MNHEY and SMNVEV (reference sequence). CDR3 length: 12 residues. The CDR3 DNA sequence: TGTGCCAGCAGTCGGCTGAACGGGCCCCTCCACTTT. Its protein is CASSRLNGPLHF.